A selection of T cell receptor beta chains follows, all from one sample in a study of blood T cell repertoires in COVID-19. TCRdb's table, derived via immunoSEQ multiplex PCR, lists solely in-frame clones and lacks some. The sample yields more than 400,000 clones, 75% to 90% seen once. Material: peripheral blood. These TCRs come from a human donor in a cohort sampled during active COVID-19. Each CDR3 is given with its conserved first and last residue. Fields, in order: V gene, J gene, D gene, CDR3 protein, CDR3 DNA. D genes are given only for firm matches.

TRBV5-5	TRBJ2-7	TRBD2	CANMPGLAVPAYEQYF	TGTGCCAATATGCCGGGACTAGCGGTGCCTGCCTACGAGCAGTACTTC
TRBV7-8	TRBJ2-2	TRBD1	CASPRVTGANTGELFF	TGTGCCAGCCCACGAGTGACAGGGGCGAACACCGGGGAGCTGTTTTTT
TRBV19	TRBJ2-2	TRBD1	CASSLRGRSGTGELFF	TGTGCCAGTAGCTTAAGGGGGCGGTCAGGGACCGGGGAGCTGTTTTTT
TRBV18	TRBJ1-5	TRBD1	CASSLTRGSNQPQHF	TGTGCCAGCTCATTAACCAGGGGGAGCAATCAGCCCCAGCATTTT
TRBV27	TRBJ2-5	TRBD2	CASSSRTSGMEETQYF	TGTGCCAGCAGTTCTCGGACTAGCGGGATGGAGGAGACCCAGTACTTC
TRBV6-4	TRBJ2-1	TRBD2	CASSDSGGRPDEQFF	TGTGCCAGCAGTGACTCGGGGGGGAGACCAGATGAGCAGTTCTTC
TRBV6-5	TRBJ1-1	-	CASSQLGTNRAFF	TGTGCCAGCAGCCAACTCGGGACTAACCGAGCTTTCTTT
TRBV5-4	TRBJ2-2	-	CASSFPQGVKTGELFF	TGTGCCAGCAGCTTTCCGCAGGGTGTTAAGACCGGGGAGCTGTTTTTT
TRBV7-6	TRBJ2-7	TRBD2	CASSQAGTTTYEQYF	TGTGCCAGCAGCCAAGCCGGGACTACAACCTACGAGCAGTACTTC
TRBV4-2	TRBJ2-7	TRBD2	CASSQVSGGVYEQYF	TGTGCCAGCAGCCAAGTAAGCGGGGGGGTCTACGAGCAGTACTTC
TRBV5-5	TRBJ2-2	-	CASSLLGATGELFF	TGTGCCAGCAGCCTTTTAGGGGCTACCGGGGAGCTGTTTTTT
TRBV27	TRBJ1-6	-	CALTRKTNSPLHF	TGTGCCCTTACGCGTAAAACGAATTCACCCCTCCACTTT
TRBV7-7	TRBJ2-1	TRBD2	CASSLASGGEQFF	TGTGCTAGCAGCTTAGCGTCGGGGGGGGAGCAGTTCTTC
TRBV5-1	TRBJ2-5	-	CASSLAVQSGAETQYF	TGCGCCAGCAGCTTGGCCGTTCAGTCTGGGGCGGAGACCCAGTACTTC
TRBV6-5	TRBJ1-5	-	CAGAPGPGPNQPQHF	TGTGCCGGGGCCCCGGGCCCTGGCCCCAATCAGCCCCAGCATTTT
TRBV5-1	TRBJ1-5	-	CASSVTSLDFLQPQHF	TGCGCCAGCAGCGTAACAAGTCTGGACTTCCTTCAGCCCCAGCATTTT
TRBV6-5	TRBJ1-1	-	CASILSAGGTEAFF	TGTGCCAGCATCCTGTCTGCGGGAGGCACTGAAGCTTTCTTT
TRBV30	TRBJ2-7	-	CAWRWKAPSYEQYF	TGTGCCTGGAGATGGAAAGCGCCTTCCTACGAGCAGTACTTC